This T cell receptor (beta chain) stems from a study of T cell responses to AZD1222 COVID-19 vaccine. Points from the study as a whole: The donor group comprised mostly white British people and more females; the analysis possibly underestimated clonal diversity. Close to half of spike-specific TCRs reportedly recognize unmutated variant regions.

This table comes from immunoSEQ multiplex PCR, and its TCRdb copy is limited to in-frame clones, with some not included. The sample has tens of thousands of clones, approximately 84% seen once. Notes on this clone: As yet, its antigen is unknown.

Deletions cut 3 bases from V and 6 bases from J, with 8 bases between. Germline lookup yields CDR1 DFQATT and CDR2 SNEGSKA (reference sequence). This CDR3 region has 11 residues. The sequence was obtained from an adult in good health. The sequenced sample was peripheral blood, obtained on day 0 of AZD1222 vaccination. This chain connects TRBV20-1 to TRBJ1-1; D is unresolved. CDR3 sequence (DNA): TGCAGTGCTAGTTTTGTCCCTGAAGCTTTCTTT. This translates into CSASFVPEAFF.